These 22 T cell receptor beta chains originate from one sample sequenced in a study of shared clonotypes between healthy human individuals. Using immunoSEQ multiplex PCR, the repertoire was profiled, and TCRdb retains in-frame clones only, with some absent. The table has approximately 2.5 million clones, over 85% seen once. The sample comprised naive CD4+ T cells from PBMCs. Subset specified: CD45RA+ positively selected. These receptors were collected from a man younger than 30 in good health. Some clones in this sample may be carry-over from other donors' samples.

The CDR3 nucleotides are TGTGCCAGCAGCCGGCAACCCTCCGGGGAGCTGTTTTTT. Its protein product is CASSRQPSGELFF. The gene calls are TRBV7-3 and TRBJ2-2; D is undetermined. This CDR3 has 13 amino acids. V lost 5 bases, J lost 6 bases, and 10 bases lay in between. The V gene's germline CDR1 is SGHTA and CDR2 FQGTGA. Using reference TRBV7-3 and TRBJ2-2 for the parts outside the CDR3, the full variable domain is GAGVSQTPSNKVTEKGKYVELRCDPISGHTALYWYRQSLGQGPEFLIYFQGTGAADDSGLPNDRFFAVRPEGSVSTLKIQRTERGDSAVYLCASSRQPSGELFFGEGSRLTVL.

The rearrangement links TRBV20-1 to TRBJ1-2; no clear D gene. This CDR3 comprises 10 residues. Germline CDR1 DFQATT, CDR2 SNEGSKA (reference sequence). As DNA, the CDR3 is TGCGGTGGGTACCGATATGGCTACACCTTC. Translation gives CGGYRYGYTF.

This rearrangement joins TRBV7-2 to TRBJ2-1, with TRBD2 matching 7 bases. With V trimmed by 6 bases and J by 7 bases, 12 bases remained unmatched. The germline CDR1 and CDR2 sequences are SGHTA and FQGNSA. The length of the CDR3 is 15 residues. Written as DNA, the CDR3 is TGTGCCAGCAGATACAGCGGGACTATCGCGAATGAGCAGTTCTTC. It codes for CASRYSGTIANEQFF.

This rearrangement joins TRBV6-6 to TRBJ2-7; maybe TRBD1 (5 bases). The V end was cut by 2 bases, the J end by 7 bases, with 9 bases between. Germline-derived CDR1 and CDR2 are MNHNY and SVGAGI (reference sequence). The CDR3 contains 12 residues. CDR3 nucleotide sequence: TGTGCCAGCAGTTACGTAGGGGATGAGCAGTACTTC. Residues: CASSYVGDEQYF.

The chain couples TRBV9 to TRBJ2-2, with 7 nucleotides matching TRBD2. CDR1 and CDR2 from the germline V gene are SGDLS and YYNGEE. The CDR3 covers 15 residues. The junction had 4 bases not matched to a gene; V was cut back by 3 bases and J by 2 bases. CDR3: CASSASGSNTGELFF. CDR3 DNA: TGTGCCAGCAGCGCTAGCGGTTCCAACACCGGGGAGCTGTTTTTT.

The chain links TRBV2 to TRBJ1-3; D gene uncertain. There are 14 residues in the CDR3. Trimming stripped 4 bases from V and 1 base from J, with 8 bases between. Germline-derived CDR1 and CDR2 are SNHLY and FYNNEI. CDR3 sequence reads: CASSVRVSGNTIYF. Written as DNA, the CDR3 is TGTGCCAGCAGTGTAAGAGTTTCTGGAAACACCATATATTTT.

The V gene is TRBV9, the J gene TRBJ1-5, with 9 bases identical to TRBD1. Per the germline V gene, CDR1 is SGDLS and CDR2 is YYNGEE. The ends lost 7 bases at V and 6 bases at J; junction bases unmatched: 8. The CDR3 spans 14 residues. CDR3 amino acids: CASSRQGVFQPQHF. The CDR3 region has the DNA TGTGCCAGCTCACGACAGGGGGTTTTTCAGCCCCAGCATTTT.

V and J are TRBV28 and TRBJ2-7; no clear D gene. The CDR3 has 11 amino acids. Trimming removed 8 bases at V and 5 bases at J, with 10 bases between. Germline lookup yields CDR1 MDHEN and CDR2 SYDVKM. As DNA, the CDR3 is TGTGCCAGCTCCCATCGAAACGAGCAGTACTTC. It encodes CASSHRNEQYF.

On this clone: Other nucleotide sequences from this sample produce the same CDR3. This chain links TRBV28 with TRBJ1-2; the D is unclear. The CDR3 runs 13 residues. Per germline, CDR1 MDHEN and CDR2 SYDVKM. V lost 3 bases and J 2 bases, leaving 7 bases between the germline ends. CDR3: CASSLTGNYGYTF. DNA for the CDR3: TGTGCCAGCAGTTTGACGGGGAACTATGGCTACACCTTC.

The chain employs TRBV6-1 and TRBJ1-2; 7 positions match TRBD1. The CDR3 consists of 15 residues. CDR1 and CDR2 from the germline V gene are MNHNS and SASEGT. Losses at the gene ends were 1 base for V and 5 bases for J; bases not matched to a gene: 7. DNA of the CDR3: TGTGCCAGCAGTGAAGTTGGACAGGCGTTTTATGGCTACACCTTC. It translates to CASSEVGQAFYGYTF.

The chain carries TRBV25-1 and TRBJ2-4; the D gene could be TRBD1 or TRBD2 (5 bases each). V was trimmed by 6 bases and J by 0 bases, leaving 9 bases between them. The CDR3 consists of 14 residues. Germline assignment: CDR1 MGHDK and CDR2 SYGVNS. CDR3 region: CASSPGLAKNIQYF. In DNA, the CDR3 is TGTGCCAGCAGCCCGGGGCTAGCCAAAAACATTCAGTACTTC.

On this clone: Other nucleotide sequences from this sample produce the same CDR3. CDR3: CASSPGQLYGYTF. The CDR3, as DNA: TGCGCCAGCAGCCCGGGACAGCTCTATGGCTACACCTTC. The J gene is TRBJ1-2, the V gene TRBV5-1; 7 bases line up with TRBD1. Germline lookup yields CDR1 SGHRS and CDR2 YFSETQ. The length of the CDR3 is 13 residues. Trimming took 4 bases from V and 4 from J; bases not matched to a gene: 4.

The rearrangement joins TRBV11-2 to TRBJ2-7; 11 bases are a match to TRBD2. The V segment lost 3 bases and the J segment 4 bases; nucleotides outside the gene matches: 5. The CDR3 contains 15 residues. Germline V gene data show CDR1 as SGHAT and CDR2 as FQNNGV. The CDR3 reads CASSFLAGGRYEQYF. As DNA, the CDR3 is TGTGCCAGCAGCTTCCTAGCGGGAGGTCGATACGAGCAGTACTTC.

The CDR3 DNA sequence: TGCGCCAGCTCACAGGGGGCAGGCGTCACTGAAGCTTTCTTT. Its translation is CASSQGAGVTEAFF. The V call is TRBV5-1, the J call TRBJ1-1; 9 nucleotides align to TRBD1. The V gene's germline CDR1 is SGHRS and CDR2 YFSETQ. Trimming at V came to 7 bases and at J to 4 bases, leaving 8 bases not matched to a gene. CDR3 length: 14 residues. Based on the CDR3 plus reference TRBV5-1 and TRBJ1-1, the full variable domain is KAGVTQTPRYLIKTRGQQVTLSCSPISGHRSVSWYQQTPGQGLQFLFEYFSETQRNKGNFPGRFSGRQFSNSRSEMNVSTLELGDSALYLCASSQGAGVTEAFFGQGTRLTVV.

In nucleotides, the CDR3 is TGTGCCAGTATCCGGGACGTCTCTGGAAACACCATATATTTT. As protein: CASIRDVSGNTIYF. This rearrangement joins TRBV19 to TRBJ1-3; D is perhaps TRBD1 (5 bases). CDR1 is LNHDA and CDR2 is SQIVND in the germline V gene (reference sequence). The CDR3 has 14 residues. Trimming left V 7 bases short and J 0 bases short, with 10 bases between.

The chain links TRBV15 to TRBJ2-5, with 7 bases matching TRBD1. Trimming cost V 1 base and J 0 bases; bases outside gene matches: 2. CDR1 LNHNV and CDR2 YYDKDF come from the germline V gene (reference sequence). This CDR3 comprises 15 residues. This CDR3 is CATSRVGQDQETQYF. CDR3 coding DNA: TGTGCCACCAGCAGAGTCGGACAGGACCAAGAGACCCAGTACTTC.

V and J are TRBV19 and TRBJ1-5; tentatively, D is TRBD1 (5 bases). CDR3 size: 14 residues. Germline V CDR1 and CDR2: LNHDA, SQIVND (reference sequence). Trimming removed 6 bases from V and 3 bases from J, with 12 bases in between. The CDR3 reads CASRIGAPNQPQHF. The CDR3 DNA sequence: TGTGCCAGTAGAATCGGGGCCCCCAATCAGCCCCAGCATTTT.

To note about this clone: Other DNA sequences in this sample translate to the same CDR3. This chain uses TRBV9 with TRBJ2-1; D not resolved. Germline V gives CDR1 SGDLS, CDR2 YYNGEE. Trimming shortened V by 0 bases and J by 0 bases, and 7 bases separated the two germline ends. The CDR3 is 15 residues long. This CDR3 reads CASSVVADSYNEQFF. CDR3 DNA sequence: TGTGCCAGCAGCGTAGTGGCTGACTCCTACAATGAGCAGTTCTTC.

The rearrangement links TRBV6-1 to TRBJ2-7; weak D call: TRBD2 (5 bases). With 2 bases removed from V and 3 bases from J, the gap between germline ends came to 14 bases. CDR1 MNHNS and CDR2 SASEGT come from the germline V gene. This CDR3 is built from 15 residues. CDR3 in amino acids: CASSERTRGVYEQYF. The CDR3 DNA sequence: TGTGCCAGCAGTGAAAGGACCCGGGGAGTCTACGAGCAGTACTTC.

The chain couples TRBV5-1 to TRBJ2-3; maybe TRBD2 (6 bases). Germline assignment: CDR1 SGHRS and CDR2 YFSETQ. Trimming shortened V by 1 base and J by 0 bases, and 18 bases separated the two germline ends. The CDR3 runs 18 residues. In DNA form, the CDR3 reads TGCGCCAGCAGCTTGTTCCGAATTAGCGGTTCTAGCACAGATACGCAGTATTTT. Its translation is CASSLFRISGSSTDTQYF.

The chain is built from TRBV5-1 and TRBJ2-3; 11 bases line up with TRBD2. CDR3 size: 15 residues. Germline assignment: CDR1 SGHRS and CDR2 YFSETQ. With 6 bases clipped from V and 2 bases from J, the junction kept 5 bases outside the gene matches. The chain's CDR3 is CASTLAGGPTDTQYF. For the CDR3, the DNA is TGCGCCAGCACCCTAGCGGGAGGTCCCACAGATACGCAGTATTTT.

V and J are TRBV5-4 and TRBJ1-1; 9 positions agree with TRBD1. The CDR3 runs 13 residues. The J segment lost 4 bases and the V segment lost 4 bases, leaving 2 bases of the junction unmatched. CDR1 is SGHNT, CDR2 YYREEE, per germline (reference sequence). The CDR3 here is CASSQDRGTEAFF. CDR3 DNA: TGTGCCAGCAGCCAGGACAGGGGCACTGAAGCTTTCTTT. Full variable domain (rest looked up from reference TRBV5-4 and TRBJ1-1): ETGVTQSPTHLIKTRGQQVTLRCSSQSGHNTVSWYQQALGQGPQFIFQYYREEENGRGNFPPRFSGLQFPNYSSELNVNALELDDSALYLCASSQDRGTEAFFGQGTRLTVV.